This passage covers 29 T cell receptor beta chains from one sample sequenced in a study of somatic mutations in cytotoxic T cells in rheumatoid arthritis. Some clones are missing from TCRdb's copy, which holds only in-frame ones; the method was immunoSEQ multiplex PCR. Seen here are 19,000 or so clones, 70% to 75% observed once, and the top ten hold roughly a fifth. The source material was CD8+ T cells sorted from blood. The source of these receptors is a woman aged 60-75 years in good health.

The genes are TRBV19 and TRBJ2-7, with D uncertain. In germline, CDR1 is LNHDA, CDR2 SQIVND (reference sequence). Trimming removed 3 bases at V and 0 bases at J, with 18 bases between. The CDR3 sequence is 17 residues long. CDR3 DNA sequence: TGTGCCAGTAGTATTGGGAAGACAAGCGCCGGCTCCTACGAGCAGTACTTC. It is translated as CASSIGKTSAGSYEQYF.

The chain couples TRBV30 to TRBJ1-1; D remains ambiguous. The germline V gene encodes CDR1 GTSNPN and CDR2 SVGIG (reference sequence). Between the trimmed V and J ends, which lost 2 bases and 2 bases, there was a span of 9 bases. The CDR3 sequence is 13 residues long. This CDR3 is CAWSLMSNTEAFF. As DNA, the CDR3 is TGTGCCTGGAGTTTGATGTCCAACACTGAAGCTTTCTTT.

The rearrangement uses TRBV5-4 and TRBJ2-7; a weak D match, TRBD2 (7 bases). The CDR3 extends over 16 amino acids. Trimming cost V 0 bases and J 7 bases, with 20 bases left between them. In germline, CDR1 is SGHNT, CDR2 YYREEE (reference sequence). In DNA, the CDR3 is TGTGCCAGCAGCTTGGGTACAGGGACTACCGCGGGGGAGCAGTACTTC. This sequence encodes CASSLGTGTTAGEQYF.

This clone was seen a few times. V and J are TRBV6-5 and TRBJ1-1, with D uncertain. Trimming stripped 2 bases from V and 1 base from J, with 5 bases between. The CDR3 runs 13 residues. In germline, CDR1 is MNHEY, CDR2 SVGAGI. DNA for the CDR3: TGTGCCAGCAGTTACAATGAGAACACTGAAGCTTTCTTT. Its protein is CASSYNENTEAFF.

CDR3 sequence reads: CASSYGTATGNTIYF. The CDR3 region has the DNA TGTGCCAGCAGCTACGGGACAGCGACTGGAAACACCATATATTTT. This chain connects TRBV13 to TRBJ1-3; the match to TRBD1 covers 7 bases. In germline, CDR1 is PRHDT, CDR2 FYEKMQ (reference sequence). This CDR3 contains 15 residues. V shed 4 bases, J shed 2 bases, and the junction held 5 bases outside the gene matches.

This clone has only one observation. This chain connects TRBV6-5 to TRBJ2-2; D possibly corresponds to TRBD2 (6 bases). V shed 6 bases and J shed 5 bases, with 16 bases lying between them. The CDR3 consists of 15 residues. CDR1 MNHEY and CDR2 SVGAGI come from the germline V gene. The CDR3 sequence: CASSPSAGWTGELFF. CDR3 in DNA: TGTGCCAGCAGCCCATCGGCGGGGTGGACCGGGGAGCTGTTTTTT.

The chain joins TRBV29-1 to TRBJ1-1; D not certain. Germline CDR1 and CDR2: SQVTM and ANQGSEA. The CDR3 has 11 amino acids. The V end lost 2 bases, the J end lost 1 base, and 2 bases lay between the germline ends. The CDR3 sequence is CSVETNTEAFF. The CDR3 region has the DNA TGCAGCGTTGAAACGAACACTGAAGCTTTCTTT.

The rearrangement uses TRBV30 and TRBJ2-3, with 11 nucleotides matching TRBD1. The length of the CDR3 is 14 residues. V shed 1 base and J 4 bases; nucleotides not matched to a gene: 1. Germline V gene lookup returns CDR1 GTSNPN and CDR2 SVGIG (reference sequence). CDR3 protein: CAWSGTGGADTQYF. The CDR3, as DNA: TGTGCCTGGAGTGGGACAGGGGGCGCAGATACGCAGTATTTT.

The V and J genes are TRBV19 and TRBJ1-2, with TRBD1 as a possible D gene (6 bases). The CDR3 covers 13 residues. V dropped 7 bases and J dropped 12 bases, with 21 bases sitting between them. Germline CDR1 is LNHDA and CDR2 is SQIVND (reference sequence). The CDR3 loop reads CASTPGWGQSNTF. As DNA, the CDR3 is TGTGCCAGTACCCCGGGGTGGGGGCAGAGCAACACCTTC.

This sequence joins TRBV30 and TRBJ2-7, with D maybe TRBD1 (6 bases). Trimming removed 5 bases at V and 6 bases at J, with 26 bases between. This CDR3 is 16 amino acids long. CDR1 GTSNPN and CDR2 SVGIG come from the germline V gene (reference sequence). The CDR3 is CAWGSRARGIFSEQYF. The CDR3 DNA sequence: TGTGCCTGGGGCTCTCGTGCCAGGGGAATCTTTTCCGAGCAGTACTTC.

This clone was detected a few times. V is TRBV2 and J is TRBJ2-7; 9 nucleotides agree with TRBD1. CDR1 is SNHLY, CDR2 FYNNEI, per germline. The CDR3 sequence is 12 residues long. With 7 bases clipped from V and 7 bases from J, the junction kept 5 bases outside the gene matches. The chain's CDR3 is CASIGQGTEQYF. The CDR3 DNA is TGTGCCAGCATCGGACAGGGGACAGAGCAGTACTTC.

The gene calls are TRBV7-9 and TRBJ2-1; D is ambiguous. The CDR3 sequence is 12 residues long. Germline V CDR1 and CDR2: SEHNR, FQNEAQ (reference sequence). V lost 2 bases and J lost 9, with 8 bases in between. CDR3 bases: TGTGCCAGCAGCTTACAAGGTGGTGAGCAGTTCTTC. This codes for CASSLQGGEQFF. Together with reference TRBV7-9 and TRBJ2-1, the CDR3 gives the full variable domain: DTGVSQNPRHKITKRGQNVTFRCDPISEHNRLYWYRQTLGQGPEFLTYFQNEAQLEKSRLLSDRFSAERPKGSFSTLEIQRTEQGDSAMYLCASSLQGGEQFFGPGTRLTVL.

The rearrangement joins TRBV5-6 to TRBJ1-1; 7 nucleotides agree with TRBD1. Trimming took 4 bases from V and 5 from J; bases not matched to a gene: 8. The CDR3 covers 14 residues. The V gene's germline CDR1 is SGHDT and CDR2 YYEEEE. Here the CDR3 reads CASSLGGMGTEAFF. The DNA for the CDR3 is TGTGCCAGCAGCCTAGGGGGCATGGGGACTGAAGCTTTCTTT.

CDR3 coding DNA: TGTGCCATCAGGCCCCGCACATGGGGAACTGAAGCTTTCTTT. It is translated as CAIRPRTWGTEAFF. The chain combines TRBV10-3 with TRBJ1-1; D gene uncertain. The CDR3 covers 14 residues. Trimming stripped 6 bases from V and 5 bases from J, with 16 bases between. Germline CDR1 is ENHRY and CDR2 is SYGVKD.

This clone was seen only a few times. The chain has TRBV15 and TRBJ1-2; TRBD1 might be the D (6 bases). Trimming stripped 4 bases from V and 0 bases from J, with 24 bases between. Germline loops: CDR1 LNHNV, CDR2 YYDKDF (reference sequence). The CDR3 sequence is 19 residues long. CDR3 amino acids: CATSTRGGTSRTTNYGYTF. The DNA of the CDR3 is TGTGCCACCAGCACCCGGGGCGGGACAAGTCGAACTACTAACTATGGCTACACCTTC.

The rearrangement links TRBV19 to TRBJ2-7; possibly TRBD2 for D (6 bases). V shed 1 base and J shed 2 bases, with 12 bases lying between them. The CDR3 is made up of 15 amino acids. Germline V gene sequence: CDR1 LNHDA, CDR2 SQIVND (reference sequence). CDR3 loop: CASSIGSGRTYEQYF. The CDR3 DNA follows: TGTGCCAGTAGTATAGGAAGCGGGCGCACCTACGAGCAGTACTTC.

This clone was recorded only once. J is TRBJ2-1 and V is TRBV5-4; D call uncertain. V lost 4 bases and J 0 bases, leaving 2 bases between the germline ends. This CDR3 region has 12 residues. CDR1 SGHNT and CDR2 YYREEE come from the germline V gene (reference sequence). As DNA, the CDR3 is TGTGCCAGCAGCCCCTCCTACAATGAGCAGTTCTTC. Its protein is CASSPSYNEQFF.

The chain combines TRBV9 with TRBJ1-1; 10 positions match TRBD1. V lost 4 bases to trimming and J lost 7 bases; unmatched junction nucleotides: 7. The CDR3 spans 14 residues. In germline, CDR1 is SGDLS, CDR2 YYNGEE. The CDR3: CASSPWDRGGEAFF. In DNA, the CDR3 is TGTGCCAGCAGCCCCTGGGACAGGGGCGGTGAAGCTTTCTTT.

The gene calls are TRBV11-2 and TRBJ2-3, with D hard to call. The CDR3 runs to 15 residues. The germline V gene has CDR1 SGHAT and CDR2 FQNNGV. V lost 1 base, J lost 4 bases, and 12 bases lay in between. The CDR3 sequence is CASSLAGRPADTQYF. The CDR3 nucleotides are TGTGCCAGCAGCTTAGCAGGCAGGCCCGCAGATACGCAGTATTTT.

CDR3 in DNA: TGTGCCAGCAGCGTAGGCGCGTTCACTGAAGCTTTCTTT. It codes for CASSVGAFTEAFF. This rearrangement joins TRBV9 to TRBJ1-1; no clear D. Germline V lookup: CDR1 SGDLS, CDR2 YYNGEE. Trimming cost V 0 bases and J 4 bases, with 7 bases left between them. The CDR3 sequence is 13 residues long.

In its sample, this clone was seen once. The CDR3 region is CASSPQGSGNTIYF. The CDR3 DNA follows: TGTGCCAGCAGTCCTCAGGGCTCTGGAAACACCATATATTTT. V usage is TRBV6-1 and J usage is TRBJ1-3, with D possibly TRBD1 on 5 matching bases. Looked up from germline, CDR1 is MNHNS and CDR2 is SASEGT. This CDR3 is built from 14 residues. Trimming took 5 bases from V and 0 from J, leaving 8 bases between them.

The chain couples TRBV7-9 to TRBJ1-3; unclear D gene. The V end was cut by 8 bases, the J end by 2 bases, with 10 bases between. Germline loops: CDR1 SEHNR, CDR2 FQNEAQ (reference sequence). The CDR3 length is 13 residues. The CDR3 DNA is TGTGCCAGCCTGCTTAAGACTGGAAACACCATATATTTT. Translation: CASLLKTGNTIYF.

The V call is TRBV30, the J call TRBJ1-4; D uncertain. The CDR3 is 15 amino acids. Trimming pared 1 base from V and 5 bases from J, leaving 14 bases between. Germline values: CDR1 GTSNPN, CDR2 SVGIG (reference sequence). The CDR3 spells CAWSAPASRNEKLFF. The CDR3 DNA reads as TGTGCCTGGAGTGCTCCTGCCTCACGGAATGAAAAACTGTTTTTT.

The chain is built from TRBV5-1 and TRBJ2-7; D perhaps matches TRBD2 (7 bases). Trimming pared 0 bases from V and 4 bases from J, leaving 14 bases between. Germline lookup yields CDR1 SGHRS and CDR2 YFSETQ. This CDR3 has 15 residues. As DNA, the CDR3 is TGCGCCAGCAGCTTGGTGGGGGGGCCGACGTACGAGCAGTACTTC. Its protein product is CASSLVGGPTYEQYF.

This clone was found a few times. The chain joins TRBV7-9 to TRBJ1-4, with no clear D. V lost 3 bases and J lost 8, with 4 bases in between. Germline V gives CDR1 SEHNR, CDR2 FQNEAQ (reference sequence). The CDR3 covers 11 residues. In DNA, the CDR3 is TGTGCCAGCAGCTTCGGAGAAAAACTGTTTTTT. Its translation: CASSFGEKLFF.

The chain couples TRBV9 to TRBJ1-1; 7 bases fit TRBD1. Germline values: CDR1 SGDLS, CDR2 YYNGEE. The length of the CDR3 is 12 residues. V lost 3 bases, J lost 4 bases, and 0 bases stayed unmatched. CDR3 sequence reads: CASSGQGTEAFF. CDR3 sequence (DNA): TGTGCCAGCAGCGGACAGGGCACTGAAGCTTTCTTT.

The V and J genes are TRBV2 and TRBJ1-1; possible D gene TRBD1, 6 bases. V was cut by 8 bases and J by 2 bases, with 12 bases left in between. The CDR3 extends over 13 amino acids. Germline values: CDR1 SNHLY, CDR2 FYNNEI. The CDR3 spells CASAPGANTEAFF. CDR3 DNA sequence: TGTGCCAGCGCACCGGGGGCCAACACTGAAGCTTTCTTT.

This chain connects TRBV5-4 to TRBJ1-1, with D uncertain. Germline CDR1 is SGHNT and CDR2 is YYREEE (reference sequence). This CDR3 region has 11 residues. The chain's CDR3 is CAVSTFTEAFF. The DNA for the CDR3 is TGTGCTGTCTCGACATTCACTGAAGCTTTCTTT. The full variable domain, completed using reference TRBV5-4 and TRBJ1-1, is ETGVTQSPTHLIKTRGQQVTLRCSSQSGHNTVSWYQQALGQGPQFIFQYYREEENGRGNFPPRFSGLQFPNYSSELNVNALELDDSALYLCAVSTFTEAFFGQGTRLTVV.

This chain joins TRBV6-6 and TRBJ2-2; D perhaps matches TRBD1 (6 bases). Germline V lookup: CDR1 MNHNY, CDR2 SVGAGI (reference sequence). Trimming shortened V by 2 bases and J by 1 base, and 11 bases separated the two germline ends. The CDR3 length is 16 residues. CDR3 bases: TGTGCCAGCAGTTACCGGGCAGGGGAGAACACCGGGGAGCTGTTTTTT. It codes for CASSYRAGENTGELFF.